Each of the 30 T cell receptor beta chains below was sequenced from the same sample in a study of cytomegalovirus exposure and HLA in healthy donors. This table comes from immunoSEQ multiplex PCR, and its TCRdb copy is limited to in-frame clones, with some not included. The repertoire holds over 200,000 clones, with 90% as singletons. The specimen was PBMCs. The receptors were gathered from a woman aged 18-29 years in good health and CMV-seronegative.

V and J are TRBV7-9 and TRBJ1-1; 8 nucleotides agree with TRBD1. V was clipped by 4 bases and J by 0 bases; unmatched bases: 1. CDR3 length: 14 amino acids. Germline assignment: CDR1 SEHNR and CDR2 FQNEAQ (reference sequence). The CDR3, as DNA: TGTGCCAGCAGCTCGGGACAGGTGAACACTGAAGCTTTCTTT. Amino acids: CASSSGQVNTEAFF. Supplemented by reference TRBV7-9 and TRBJ1-1, the full variable domain reads DTGVSQNPRHKITKRGQNVTFRCDPISEHNRLYWYRQTLGQGPEFLTYFQNEAQLEKSRLLSDRFSAERPKGSFSTLEIQRTEQGDSAMYLCASSSGQVNTEAFFGQGTRLTVV.

The J gene is TRBJ1-2, the V gene TRBV27; 7 bases fit TRBD1. V gave up 1 base and J gave up 8 bases; unmatched junction bases: 10. The CDR3 is 15 amino acids. In germline, CDR1 is MNHEY, CDR2 SMNVEV (reference sequence). CDR3 coding DNA: TGTGCCAGCAGTTTATACGGCAGGGGGATTATGGGCTACACCTTC. Protein: CASSLYGRGIMGYTF.

This chain joins TRBV28 and TRBJ2-7; tentative D call: TRBD2 (5 bases). The germline CDR1 and CDR2 sequences are MDHEN and SYDVKM. Deletions cut 2 bases from V and 0 bases from J, with 14 bases between. The CDR3 is made up of 16 amino acids. CDR3 residues: CASSLRKLGRSYEQYV. CDR3 DNA sequence: TGTGCCAGCAGTTTAAGGAAACTAGGCCGCTCCTACGAGCAGTACGTC.

This clone was found a few times. This chain connects TRBV7-2 to TRBJ1-2; perhaps TRBD1 as D (6 bases). Germline assignment: CDR1 SGHTA and CDR2 FQGNSA. V lost 5 bases, J lost 8 bases, and 9 bases lay in between. The CDR3 runs 11 residues. The DNA for the CDR3 is TGTGCCAGCAGCGGCAGGGGCGGCTACACCTTC. It specifies CASSGRGGYTF.

This clone occurred a few times. The chain carries TRBV19 and TRBJ1-1; 8 nucleotides agree with TRBD1. V was clipped by 6 bases and J by 2 bases; unmatched bases: 5. Germline V gives CDR1 LNHDA, CDR2 SQIVND (reference sequence). The length of the CDR3 is 14 residues. DNA of the CDR3: TGTGCCAGTAGGGACAGGGCCCCAAACACTGAAGCTTTCTTT. This gives the protein CASRDRAPNTEAFF.

The chain has TRBV6-1 and TRBJ2-5; 9 nucleotides match TRBD2. The CDR3 extends over 14 amino acids. Germline values: CDR1 MNHNS, CDR2 SASEGT. Losses at the gene ends were 5 bases for V and 0 bases for J; bases not matched to a gene: 1. The CDR3 region is CASSSGGNQETQYF. The CDR3 DNA reads as TGTGCCAGCAGTAGCGGGGGGAACCAAGAGACCCAGTACTTC.

V and J are TRBV28 and TRBJ1-5; 8 nucleotides align to TRBD1. Per the germline V gene, CDR1 is MDHEN and CDR2 is SYDVKM. The CDR3 loop spans 18 amino acids. The junction had 14 bases not matched to a gene; V was cut back by 3 bases and J by 4 bases. This CDR3 is CASSFFTTQGGANQPQHF. CDR3 bases: TGTGCCAGCAGTTTTTTTACGACACAGGGGGGCGCGAATCAGCCCCAGCATTTT.

This chain connects TRBV7-6 to TRBJ1-5; D is possibly TRBD1 (5 bases). Trimming pared 1 base from V and 3 bases from J, leaving 7 bases between. The CDR3 has 14 residues. Germline CDR1 SGHVS, CDR2 FNYEAQ. DNA for the CDR3: TGTGCCAGCAGCTTAGGGACAACCAATCAGCCCCAGCATTTT. It encodes CASSLGTTNQPQHF.

Worth noting for this clone: The junction and the germline gene differ at one end; a read error may be behind it. The J gene is TRBJ2-2, the V gene TRBV19, with 9 bases that match TRBD1. In germline, CDR1 is LNHDA, CDR2 SQIVND (reference sequence). The CDR3 totals 18 residues. Here the CDR3 reads CASSITLGGQGGTVELFF. The DNA of the CDR3 is TGTGCCAGTAGTATAACCCTCGGGGGACAGGGAGGGACCGTGGAGCTGTTTTTT.

The chain employs TRBV5-4 and TRBJ2-5; 7 nucleotides line up with TRBD2. CDR1 is SGHNT, CDR2 YYREEE, per germline (reference sequence). Unmatched junction bases numbered 8, after V lost 5 bases and J lost 4 bases. The CDR3 runs to 14 residues. The CDR3 nucleotides read TGTGCCAGCAGGCCCGGCTGGGGGGGAGAGACCCAGTACTTC. Residues: CASRPGWGGETQYF.

The chain combines TRBV6-1 with TRBJ1-5; D is uncertain. The CDR3 sequence is 13 residues long. The V end was cut by 2 bases, the J end by 6 bases, with 8 bases between. Per the germline V gene, CDR1 is MNHNS and CDR2 is SASEGT. The CDR3 sequence is CASSEMLRQPQHF. The CDR3 nucleotides read TGTGCCAGCAGTGAAATGTTGCGTCAGCCCCAGCATTTT.

The rearrangement joins TRBV28 to TRBJ1-2, with TRBD1 matching over 8 bases. Germline trimming cut 11 bases from V and 0 bases from J; bases unmatched to any gene: 8. Germline V CDR1 and CDR2: MDHEN, SYDVKM. The CDR3 spans 14 residues. The CDR3 reads CASEGTGANYGYTF. In DNA, the CDR3 is TGTGCCTCCGAGGGGACAGGAGCTAACTATGGCTACACCTTC.

The rearrangement joins TRBV19 to TRBJ1-5; possibly TRBD1 for D (6 bases). V gave up 3 bases and J gave up 0 bases, with 9 bases separating them. Germline lookup yields CDR1 LNHDA and CDR2 SQIVND (reference sequence). This CDR3 has 15 residues. The CDR3 reads CASSIPGVSNQPQHF. In DNA, the CDR3 is TGTGCCAGTAGTATTCCAGGGGTTAGCAATCAGCCCCAGCATTTT.

This sequence joins TRBV2 and TRBJ1-5, with D hard to call. V gave up 4 bases and J gave up 6 bases, with 13 bases separating them. The germline CDR1 and CDR2 sequences are SNHLY and FYNNEI. CDR3 length equals 14 residues. This CDR3 is CASSGTGRSQPQHF. DNA for the CDR3: TGTGCCAGCAGTGGGACGGGGAGGAGTCAGCCCCAGCATTTT.

This clone was picked up one time. The chain has TRBV5-6 and TRBJ2-7, with TRBD1 matching 8 bases. Germline values: CDR1 SGHDT, CDR2 YYEEEE. The CDR3 sequence is 15 residues long. Unmatched junction bases numbered 11, after V lost 4 bases and J lost 5 bases. The DNA of the CDR3 is TGTGCCAGCAGCGAACGGCCCAGGGGGCGAAACGAGCAGTACTTC. It yields the protein CASSERPRGRNEQYF.

This chain joins TRBV9 and TRBJ2-2; the match to TRBD1 covers 7 bases. V gave up 3 bases and J gave up 6 bases; unmatched junction bases: 11. Germline V gene sequence: CDR1 SGDLS, CDR2 YYNGEE. CDR3 size: 16 residues. CDR3: CASSEVGGEGAGELFF. Here the CDR3 DNA reads TGTGCCAGCAGCGAAGTAGGGGGCGAGGGCGCCGGGGAGCTGTTTTTT.

This sequence joins TRBV4-2 and TRBJ1-1; weak D call: TRBD1 (5 bases). The CDR3 totals 16 residues. V gave up 3 bases and J gave up 6 bases, with 20 bases separating them. Germline V gives CDR1 LGHNA, CDR2 YNFKEQ. The CDR3 here is CASSQARRGAWPEAFF. CDR3 bases: TGTGCCAGCAGCCAGGCGAGGAGGGGCGCTTGGCCTGAAGCTTTCTTT.

The CDR3 sequence is CASSYVLAGYNEQFF. In DNA form, the CDR3 reads TGTGCCAGCAGTTACGTGCTAGCGGGGTACAATGAGCAGTTCTTC. V usage is TRBV6-5 and J usage is TRBJ2-1; TRBD2 agrees at 9 bases. Trimming removed 2 bases from V and 4 bases from J; junction bases left unmatched: 3. The CDR3 consists of 15 residues. Germline V gene data show CDR1 as MNHEY and CDR2 as SVGAGI.

Comment on this clone: This likely comes from a read error, as the CDR3 has no conserved phenylalanine or tryptophan at its end. The DNA is left out, because the CDR3 cannot be placed on it with certainty; the CDR3 is given as TCRdb lists it. The chain joins TRBV9 to TRBJ2-7; the table's D call of TRBD1 was not tested on the DNA. From its first to its last residue, the CDR3 has 12 amino acids. CDR1 SGDLS and CDR2 YYNGEE come from the germline V gene. CDR3 sequence: CASSVRTGWVGI.

This chain connects TRBV4-3 to TRBJ2-3, with 8 positions matching TRBD2. The germline V gene encodes CDR1 LGHNA and CDR2 YSLEER. V was pared by 3 bases and J by 6 bases, with 11 bases of the junction left unmatched. This CDR3 has 16 residues. The CDR3 sequence: CASSHSVAGMLDTQYF. CDR3 sequence (DNA): TGCGCCAGCAGCCATTCCGTAGCGGGGATGCTGGATACGCAGTATTTT.

The CDR3 loop is CASSKAAGQGVAYEQYF. In nucleotides, the CDR3 is TGTGCCAGCAGCAAAGCGGCGGGGCAGGGGGTCGCCTACGAGCAGTACTTC. V usage is TRBV21-1 and J usage is TRBJ2-7; TRBD1, the D gene given by the table, was not confirmed from the DNA. TRBV21-1 is recorded as a pseudogene. This CDR3 is built from 17 residues.

This rearrangement joins TRBV15 to TRBJ1-1; no definite D call. The CDR3 consists of 17 residues. V was shortened by 2 bases and J by 0 bases, with 16 bases between the two germline ends. The germline gives CDR1 LNHNV, CDR2 YYDKDF (reference sequence). CDR3 in DNA: TGTGCCACCAGCAGACCGAACAGAGCATATTTGAACACTGAAGCTTTCTTT. It yields the protein CATSRPNRAYLNTEAFF.

This clone has just one count. This chain uses TRBV28 with TRBJ2-7; TRBD1 agrees at 8 bases. CDR1 is MDHEN, CDR2 SYDVKM, per germline. CDR3 size: 14 residues. Losses at the gene ends were 4 bases for V and 1 base for J; bases not matched to a gene: 3. CDR3 region: CASSSGTGSYEQYF. The CDR3 DNA reads TGTGCCAGCAGTTCCGGGACAGGTTCCTACGAGCAGTACTTC. The whole variable domain, remainder taken from reference TRBV28 and TRBJ2-7, is DVKVTQSSRYLVKRTGEKVFLECVQDMDHENMFWYRQDPGLGLRLIYFSYDVKMKEKGDIPEGYSVSREKKERFSLILESASTNQTSMYLCASSSGTGSYEQYFGPGTRLTVT.

This sequence joins TRBV6-5 and TRBJ1-3; the D is unclear. Germline V gene sequence: CDR1 MNHEY, CDR2 SVGAGI. V dropped 0 bases and J dropped 4 bases, with 13 bases sitting between them. The CDR3 consists of 16 residues. The CDR3 is CASSYSAGGRGNTIYF. CDR3 bases: TGTGCCAGCAGTTACTCCGCGGGCGGACGAGGAAACACCATATATTTT.

The chain employs TRBV27 and TRBJ2-3, with TRBD1 identical over 9 bases. Germline trimming cut 6 bases from V and 6 bases from J; bases unmatched to any gene: 4. The CDR3 runs to 13 residues. Germline V CDR1 and CDR2: MNHEY, SMNVEV (reference sequence). CDR3 in amino acids: CASSLGQGDTQYF. CDR3 DNA sequence: TGTGCCAGCAGCCTCGGACAGGGGGATACGCAGTATTTT.

The chain links TRBV11-2 to TRBJ2-7; D is ambiguous. V was pared by 5 bases and J by 1 base, with 15 bases between. CDR3 size: 15 residues. Germline CDR1 SGHAT, CDR2 FQNNGV. The CDR3 reads CASSVAGWASYEQYV. The CDR3 DNA reads TGTGCCAGCAGCGTCGCAGGCTGGGCTTCCTACGAGCAGTACGTC.

The chain joins TRBV10-3 to TRBJ1-2; 7 bases fit TRBD1. The CDR3 totals 16 residues. The germline V gene encodes CDR1 ENHRY and CDR2 SYGVKD. Germline trimming cut 6 bases from V and 5 bases from J; bases unmatched to any gene: 15. Here the CDR3 DNA reads TGTGCCATCAGCGGTGACAGGGATGACACCCCATATGGCTACACCTTC. Its protein is CAISGDRDDTPYGYTF.

The J gene is TRBJ2-5, the V gene TRBV18; D is unresolved. V was pared by 0 bases and J by 9 bases, with 11 bases between. Germline V CDR1 and CDR2: KGHSH, LQKENI. CDR3 length equals 13 residues. This chain's CDR3 is CASSPPASQSQYF. The CDR3 DNA sequence: TGTGCCAGCTCACCACCGGCCTCCCAATCCCAGTACTTC.

The chain recombines TRBV10-2 with TRBJ2-7; a weak D match, TRBD2 (6 bases). CDR3 length equals 13 residues. The V gene's germline CDR1 is WSHSY and CDR2 SAAADI. The V end was cut by 6 bases, the J end by 6 bases, with 15 bases between. The CDR3 loop is CASRGGLAGEQYV. CDR3 bases: TGCGCCAGCAGGGGGGGACTCGCGGGCGAGCAGTACGTC.

A remark on this clone: The same CDR3 also results from other DNA sequences found in this sample. V and J are TRBV5-1 and TRBJ1-1, with D maybe TRBD1 (6 bases). Per the germline V gene, CDR1 is SGHRS and CDR2 is YFSETQ. The V gene lost 0 bases and the J gene lost 3 bases, with 6 bases spanning the gap. The CDR3 sequence is 13 residues long. The DNA for the CDR3 is TGCGCCAGCAGCTTGGGACAGGACACTGAAGCTTTCTTT. Its translation: CASSLGQDTEAFF.